This TCR beta chain comes out of a study of T cell responses to AZD1222 COVID-19 vaccine (dated by TCRdb to about 2021). About the full investigation: AZD1222 recipients with second doses at about 4 weeks or about 12 weeks were pooled, because spike-specific TCR depth and breadth did not differ between schedules. TCR sequencing was performed for over 230 trial participants, of whom 200 to 210 were given two doses of AZD1222 and approximately 25 were given two doses of MenACWY control vaccine. Trial participants were enrolled into age subgroups of 18-55, 56-69 and 70-plus years, which contained around 150, 29 and 61 TCR-sequenced participants, respectively.

A word on this clone: Which antigen it targets is not known. No much larger clone is present one base from it, and per-base qualities are unavailable.

The CDR3 regions of human TCRbeta chains were subjected to immunosequencing. Turning to the authors' computational methods: Repertoire TCRs were matched against a reference library of SARS-CoV-2-specific TCRs generated with the MIRA antigen-specificity platform. Breadth was defined as the fraction of unique TCRs that were SARS-CoV-2-associated. Depth was defined as the fraction of total T cells that were SARS-CoV-2-associated. Using the MIRA data, every spike-specific TCR was mapped to the spike region that the TCR reacted to and assigned to either a CD4 or a CD8 class. Log10-transformed breadth and depth values were compared by one-way ANOVA with Sidak's multiple comparisons tests. TCRdb retrieved this table from immuneACCESS and kept in-frame rearrangements only. Not all clones are present; in checked studies, unresolved V genes account for under half, and no reason is known for the remainder. That table furnishes V, J and clone size, whereas the DNA furnished D and trimming. Counted in this sample were more than 95,000 clones; 70% to 90% of them appeared once. Roughly a quarter of the sample lies in the top ten.

What the authors observed across the whole study: Participants were mostly white British and included more females than males, and it was suggested by the authors that clonal diversity may have been underestimated. Vaccine-associated CD4 TCRs spanned the whole spike protein, with dominant responses in regions 160-218 and 743-854. A significant rise in spike-specific TCR breadth and depth was observed after two AZD1222 doses relative to day 0 and relative to MenACWY recipients. Only five to seven AZD1222 recipients were SARS-CoV-2 seropositive at baseline, limiting conclusions about previously exposed vaccinees. Reportedly, almost half of the unique spike-specific TCRs recognized epitopes lying outside the regions that are mutated in the B.1.351 and B.1.1.7 variants. Because no day 14 peak-response samples were available, the repertoires could be characterized only after the peak T cell response. In the small 56-69-year group, the increase in depth fell short of significance, most likely because of low power.

This specimen's time point label, per the study, means: baseline before first vaccination. Vaccinee samples were obtained from the UK trials COV001 and COV002, which included a single-blind randomized controlled phase 2/3 trial of AZD1222 (ChAdOx1 nCoV-19) in healthy adults. For TCRbeta chain sequencing, PBMC samples from trial participants were taken at day 0 and at day 28 after the second dose. Based on the germline V gene, the CDR1 and CDR2 sequences are KGHSH and LQKENI. The CDR3 covers 14 residues, taking in both the cysteine and the phenylalanine. The sequence is cut down to CDR3 DNA, 42 bases in frame from base 1. The germline ends are 8 bases apart after V is trimmed by 3 bases and J by 5 bases.

The receptor was derived from an adult in good health. The chain is assembled from TRBV18 and TRBJ1-6; confidence is insufficient to name the D gene. This material consisted of peripheral blood, taken on day 0 of AZD1222 vaccination. CDR3 protein: CASSPPGNNSPLHF. The DNA sequence is as follows: TGTGCCAGCTCACCCCCGGGCAATAATTCACCCCTCCACTTT.